A selection of T cell receptor beta chains follows, all from one sample in a study of T cells in Graves' hyperthyroidism and ophthalmopathy. TCRdb recomputed calls from the multiplex PCR reads with MiXCR, one row per CDR3 protein. The repertoire holds fewer than 200,000 distinct CDR3 sequences, with about a sixth as singletons. The sequencing input was blood. The receptors were gathered from a woman between 50 and 59 years old with Graves' hyperthyroidism. Each CDR3 is given with its conserved first and last residue.

v_call	j_call	cdr3_aa
TRBV5-5	TRBJ2-7	CASSLAPVRYEQYF
TRBV20-1	TRBJ1-2	CSARDTSRNGYTF
TRBV20-1	TRBJ1-6	CSARDWGGGGSPLHF
TRBV27	TRBJ2-3	CASSFNRLVGDTQYF
TRBV5-1	TRBJ1-4	CASSPGSRAGEKLFF
TRBV7-9	TRBJ2-5	CASSQFLALQETQYF
TRBV3-1	TRBJ1-2	CASSRQGFYGYTF
TRBV5-6	TRBJ2-1	CASTQHNEQFF
TRBV12-3/TRBV12-4	TRBJ1-5	CASGSWVNNQPQHF
TRBV29-1	TRBJ2-2	CSVKDPGQGTGELFF
TRBV19	TRBJ2-1	CASSTVGYNEQFF
TRBV5-1	TRBJ1-2	CASSVRLEEGGYTF
TRBV7-2	TRBJ2-5	CASSPGQGGSDQETQYF
TRBV9	TRBJ2-3	CASSVWSGQGSDTQYF
TRBV7-2	TRBJ1-5	CASTHNSGLSNQPQHF
TRBV6-1	TRBJ1-2	CASSGQGLSYGYTF
TRBV28	TRBJ2-3	CASSLVPDSTDTQYF
TRBV4-1	TRBJ1-1	CASSQEFVYAEAFF
TRBV12-3/TRBV12-4	TRBJ1-4	CASSLRVQGEKLFF
TRBV18	TRBJ2-5	CASSQQTGHETQYF
TRBV20-1	TRBJ1-1	CSARGGTVNTEAFF
TRBV4-1	TRBJ1-1	CASSQDPGVLTEAFF
TRBV20-1	TRBJ2-7	CSARGGVSTYEQYF
TRBV16	TRBJ1-1	CASSQGQVYTEAFF
TRBV11-1	TRBJ1-1	CASSYGQGRGNTEAFF
TRBV12-3/TRBV12-4	TRBJ2-3	CAIAQGKPEDTQYF
TRBV6-1	TRBJ2-1	CASRLKSGNNEQFF
TRBV7-3	TRBJ1-1	CASSLGQGSTEAFF
TRBV6-2/TRBV6-3	TRBJ1-1	CASSLGMGRLNTEAFF
TRBV30	TRBJ2-1	CAWSGGSSYNEQFF
TRBV28	TRBJ2-1	CASSPPAPEFKQFF
TRBV7-9	TRBJ2-7	CANSLLSDEQYF
TRBV28	TRBJ2-7	CASSRGNRAEEQYF
TRBV7-9	TRBJ1-2	CASSLGGNGYTF
TRBV18	TRBJ2-3	CASSPGGPDGADTQYF
TRBV12-3/TRBV12-4	TRBJ2-1	CASRPTGGPVESF
TRBV11-3	TRBJ2-1	CASSLGTAYNEQFF